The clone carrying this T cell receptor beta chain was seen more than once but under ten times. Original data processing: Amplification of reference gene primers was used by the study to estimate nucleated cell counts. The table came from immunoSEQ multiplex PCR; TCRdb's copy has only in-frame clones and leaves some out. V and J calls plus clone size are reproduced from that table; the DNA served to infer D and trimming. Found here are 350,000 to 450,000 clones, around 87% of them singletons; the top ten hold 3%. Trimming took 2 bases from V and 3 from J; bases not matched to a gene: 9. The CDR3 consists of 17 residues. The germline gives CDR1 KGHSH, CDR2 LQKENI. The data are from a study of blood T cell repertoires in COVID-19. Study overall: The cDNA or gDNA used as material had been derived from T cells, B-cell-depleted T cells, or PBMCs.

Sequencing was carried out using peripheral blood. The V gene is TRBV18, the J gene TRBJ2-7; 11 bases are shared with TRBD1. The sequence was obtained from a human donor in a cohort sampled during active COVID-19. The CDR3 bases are TGTGCCAGCTCACCATTCTCGGCCGGGACAGGGGGCTACGAGCAGTACTTC. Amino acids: CASSPFSAGTGGYEQYF. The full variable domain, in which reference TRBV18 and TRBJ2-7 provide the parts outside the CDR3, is NAGVMQNPRHLVRRRGQEARLRCSPMKGHSHVYWYRQLPEEGLKFMVYLQKENIIDESGMPKERFSAEFPKEGPSILRIQQVVRGDSAAYFCASSPFSAGTGGYEQYFGPGTRLTVT.